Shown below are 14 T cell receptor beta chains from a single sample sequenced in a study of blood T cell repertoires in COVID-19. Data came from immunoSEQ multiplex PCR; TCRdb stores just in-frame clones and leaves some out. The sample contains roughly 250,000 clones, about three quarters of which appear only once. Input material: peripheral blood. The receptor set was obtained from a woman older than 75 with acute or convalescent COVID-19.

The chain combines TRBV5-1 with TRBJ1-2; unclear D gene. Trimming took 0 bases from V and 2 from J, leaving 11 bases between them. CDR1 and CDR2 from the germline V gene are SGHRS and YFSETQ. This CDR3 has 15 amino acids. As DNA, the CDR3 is TGCGCCAGCAGCTTGGCAGAGGCCCACAACTATGGCTACACCTTC. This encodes CASSLAEAHNYGYTF. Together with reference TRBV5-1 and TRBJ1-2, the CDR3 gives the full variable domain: KAGVTQTPRYLIKTRGQQVTLSCSPISGHRSVSWYQQTPGQGLQFLFEYFSETQRNKGNFPGRFSGRQFSNSRSEMNVSTLELGDSALYLCASSLAEAHNYGYTFGSGTRLTVV.

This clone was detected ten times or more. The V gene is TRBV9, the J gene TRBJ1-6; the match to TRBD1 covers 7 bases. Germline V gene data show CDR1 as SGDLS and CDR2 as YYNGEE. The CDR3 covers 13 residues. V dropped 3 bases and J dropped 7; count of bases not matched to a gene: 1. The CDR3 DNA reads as TGTGCCAGCAGCGCGACAGGGAATTCACCCCTCCACTTT. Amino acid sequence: CASSATGNSPLHF.

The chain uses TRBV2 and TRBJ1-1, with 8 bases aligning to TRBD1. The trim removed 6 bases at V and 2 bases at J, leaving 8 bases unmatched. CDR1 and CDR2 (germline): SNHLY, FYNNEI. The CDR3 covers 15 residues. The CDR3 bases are TGTGCCAGCAGCCGGACAGGGCTACTTAACACTGAAGCTTTCTTT. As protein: CASSRTGLLNTEAFF. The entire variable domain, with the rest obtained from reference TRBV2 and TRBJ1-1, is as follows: EPEVTQTPSHQVTQMGQEVILRCVPISNHLYFYWYRQILGQKVEFLVSFYNNEISEKSEIFDDQFSVERPDGSNFTLKIRSTKLEDSAMYFCASSRTGLLNTEAFFGQGTRLTVV.

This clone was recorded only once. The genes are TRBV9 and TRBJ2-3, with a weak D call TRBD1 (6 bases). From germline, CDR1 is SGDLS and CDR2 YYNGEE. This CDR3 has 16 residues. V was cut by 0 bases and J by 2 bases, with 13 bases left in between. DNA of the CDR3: TGTGCCAGCAGCGTAGAAGCCCGGGACAACACAGATACGCAGTATTTT. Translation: CASSVEARDNTDTQYF.

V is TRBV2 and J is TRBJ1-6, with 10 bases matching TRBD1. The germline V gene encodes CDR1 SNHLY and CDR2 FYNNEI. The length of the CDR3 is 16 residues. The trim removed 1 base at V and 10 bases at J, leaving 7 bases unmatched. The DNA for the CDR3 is TGTGCCAGCAGTGAAGAGATGACAGGGGGCGGATCACCCCTCCACTTT. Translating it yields CASSEEMTGGGSPLHF.

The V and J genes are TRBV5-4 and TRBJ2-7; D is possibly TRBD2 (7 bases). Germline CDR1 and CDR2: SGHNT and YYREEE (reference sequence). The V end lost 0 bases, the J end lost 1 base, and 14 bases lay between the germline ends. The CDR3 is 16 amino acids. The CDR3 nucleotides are TGTGCCAGCAGCTTGGAAGGGGGGGGAATATCCTACGAGCAGTACTTC. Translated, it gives CASSLEGGGISYEQYF. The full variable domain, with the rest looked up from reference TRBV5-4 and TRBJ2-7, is ETGVTQSPTHLIKTRGQQVTLRCSSQSGHNTVSWYQQALGQGPQFIFQYYREEENGRGNFPPRFSGLQFPNYSSELNVNALELDDSALYLCASSLEGGGISYEQYFGPGTRLTVT.

The CDR3 loop reads CASSQPQENTEAFF. DNA for the CDR3: TGTGCCAGCAGCCAGCCACAGGAGAACACTGAAGCTTTCTTT. The rearrangement links TRBV4-2 to TRBJ1-1, with a weak D call TRBD1 (5 bases). This CDR3 has 14 residues. Germline V gene sequence: CDR1 LGHNA, CDR2 YNFKEQ. Deletions cut 3 bases from V and 1 base from J, with 9 bases between.

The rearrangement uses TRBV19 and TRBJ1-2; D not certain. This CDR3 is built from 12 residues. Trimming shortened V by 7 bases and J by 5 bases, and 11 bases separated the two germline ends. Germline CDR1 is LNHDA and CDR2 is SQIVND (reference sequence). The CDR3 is CASTSFLYGYTF. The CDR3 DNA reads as TGTGCCAGTACTTCGTTCCTTTATGGCTACACCTTC.

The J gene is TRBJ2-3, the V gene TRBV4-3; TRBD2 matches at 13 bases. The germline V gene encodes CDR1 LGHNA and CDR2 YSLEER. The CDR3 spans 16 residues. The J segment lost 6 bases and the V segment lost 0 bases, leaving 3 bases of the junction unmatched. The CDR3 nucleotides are TGCGCCAGCAGCCAAGACCAGACTAGCGGGGGGGATACGCAGTATTTT. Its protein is CASSQDQTSGGDTQYF.

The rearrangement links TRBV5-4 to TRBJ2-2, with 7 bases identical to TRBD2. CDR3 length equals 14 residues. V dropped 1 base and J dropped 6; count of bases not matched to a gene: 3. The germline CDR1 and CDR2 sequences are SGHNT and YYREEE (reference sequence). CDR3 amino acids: CASSLWGGSGELFF. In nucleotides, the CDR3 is TGTGCCAGCAGCTTGTGGGGGGGATCCGGGGAGCTGTTTTTT.

The CDR3 DNA is TGCGCCAGCAGCCAAGATTGGGGGTTGCGGGGGAATGAGCAGTTCTTC. Amino acids: CASSQDWGLRGNEQFF. The chain employs TRBV4-3 and TRBJ2-1, with 7 bases fitting TRBD2. This CDR3 region has 16 residues. J was trimmed by 7 bases and V by 0 bases; bases with no gene match: 9. Germline lookup yields CDR1 LGHNA and CDR2 YSLEER.

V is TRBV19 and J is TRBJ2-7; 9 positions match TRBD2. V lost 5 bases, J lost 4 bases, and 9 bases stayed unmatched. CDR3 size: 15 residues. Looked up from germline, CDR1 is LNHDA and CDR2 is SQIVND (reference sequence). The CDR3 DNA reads TGTGCCAGTAGTCTCTTAGCGGGAGCTGGGTACGAGCAGTACTTC. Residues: CASSLLAGAGYEQYF.

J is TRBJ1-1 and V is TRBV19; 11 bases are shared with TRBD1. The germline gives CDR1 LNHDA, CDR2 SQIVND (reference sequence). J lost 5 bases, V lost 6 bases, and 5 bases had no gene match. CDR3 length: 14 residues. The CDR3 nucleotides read TGTGCCAGTAGCAGGACAGGGGGCTTGACTGAAGCTTTCTTT. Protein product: CASSRTGGLTEAFF.

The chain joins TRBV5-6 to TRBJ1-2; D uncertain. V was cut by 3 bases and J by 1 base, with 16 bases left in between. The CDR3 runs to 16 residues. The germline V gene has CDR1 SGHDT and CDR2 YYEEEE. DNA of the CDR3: TGTGCCAGCAGCTCCTGGCAAAGGAGAATTAACTATGGCTACACCTTC. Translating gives CASSSWQRRINYGYTF.